These T cell receptor beta chains were read from a single sample in a study of T cells in localized non-small cell lung cancer. Profiling relied on immunoSEQ multiplex PCR, and the TCRdb table lists in-frame clones only, not all of them. The sample has about 78,000 clones; around four fifths are singletons. Sequences were derived from peripheral blood, sampled before any cancer treatment. Receptor source: a man aged 40 to 69 with stage I lung adenocarcinoma. Both conserved end residues are part of each CDR3.

j_call | v_call | cdr3_aa
TRBJ2-1 | TRBV7-2 | CATQTSGSWDEQFF
TRBJ2-3 | TRBV5-4 | CASSTWSGDTDTQYF
TRBJ1-1 | TRBV7-6 | CASSFTQNTEAFF
TRBJ2-5 | TRBV19 | CASSIKVHTVQETQYF
TRBJ2-7 | TRBV7-8 | CASSLNGYEQYF
TRBJ2-7 | TRBV7-9 | CASSPLAGATYEQYF
TRBJ2-2 | TRBV7-2 | CASSFGRGTETGELFF
TRBJ1-1 | TRBV6-5 | CASSYSIGTEAFF
TRBJ2-7 | TRBV5-1 | CASSSSGGAYEQYF
TRBJ2-5 | TRBV25-1 | CASSGDRVRGETQYF
TRBJ1-1 | TRBV2 | CASSEEMDPSEAFF
TRBJ1-5 | TRBV7-8 | CASSVGHSNQPQHF
TRBJ2-5 | TRBV27 | CASKLQGQETQYF
TRBJ2-2 | TRBV7-2 | CASSLSSLATLDTGELFF
TRBJ1-3 | TRBV7-9 | CASSLISIAVSSGNTIYF
TRBJ1-1 | TRBV11-3 | CASSTDMNTEAFF
TRBJ2-2 | TRBV19 | CASSMRSGQGELFF
TRBJ1-2 | TRBV5-1 | CASSFRGDVNYGYTF
TRBJ2-1 | TRBV7-9 | CASSHNQGYNEQFF
TRBJ2-7 | TRBV10-1 | CASSDTGTREQYF
TRBJ1-1 | TRBV7-3 | CASSLGTGGSEAFF
TRBJ2-1 | TRBV25-1 | CASGHLEALTNEQFF
TRBJ1-6 | TRBV27 | CASSQRGQDNSPLHF
TRBJ1-4 | TRBV5-1 | CASSLGQVGPTNEKLFF
TRBJ1-2 | TRBV29-1 | CSVASGTDYGYTF
TRBJ2-7 | TRBV5-6 | CASSFDRGPYEQYF
TRBJ2-5 | TRBV28 | CASSLLASGQETQYF
TRBJ1-1 | TRBV5-1 | CASSSTGPLLKARAFF
TRBJ1-3 | TRBV7-8 | CASSPGQGGNTIYF
TRBJ2-5 | TRBV11-2 | CASSLGRETQYF
TRBJ1-1 | TRBV5-4 | CAGTGENTEAFF
TRBJ1-2 | TRBV5-1 | CASSLRTGRNHGYTF
TRBJ1-4 | TRBV27 | CASSSGGTANEKLFF
TRBJ2-1 | TRBV7-8 | CASSLGGSGRAGHEQFF
TRBJ2-7 | TRBV2 | CASSRGPSQSYYEQYF
TRBJ2-7 | TRBV6-5 | CASSRDSRSYEQYF
TRBJ1-5 | TRBV18 | CASSPPGTGNQPQHF
TRBJ1-6 | TRBV18 | CASRGNAYNSPLHF
TRBJ1-4 | TRBV16 | CASSQSPAENEKLFF
TRBJ1-1 | TRBV19 | CASSIRGAGTEAFF
TRBJ2-1 | TRBV28 | CATIGQSNYNEQFF
TRBJ2-3 | TRBV11-2 | CASSSSGRAPTDTQYF
TRBJ1-5 | TRBV7-2 | CASSYGTASNQPQHF
TRBJ2-7 | TRBV2 | CASNPQGGEQYF
TRBJ2-7 | TRBV27 | CASRWTSGAEQYF
TRBJ2-1 | TRBV19 | CASSVTSGRGDNEQFF
TRBJ1-6 | TRBV7-2 | CASSLMQGAPNSPLHF
TRBJ2-7 | TRBV7-2 | CASSSGLAGGTHEQYF
TRBJ2-1 | TRBV2 | CASRTDFSYNEQFF
TRBJ2-7 | TRBV5-3 | CARSFRAGVREVCYEQYF
TRBJ2-1 | TRBV7-3 | CASSLMAGGRDNEQFF
TRBJ1-3 | TRBV7-9 | CASSLALQGNTIYF
TRBJ2-3 | TRBV5-1 | CASSLAAGGQSTDTQYF
TRBJ2-3 | TRBV11-3 | CASSRQHGGLGTQYF
TRBJ2-2 | TRBV29-1 | CSALGLAGGPVNTGELFF
TRBJ2-4 | TRBV7-8 | CASSLRLTENIQYF
TRBJ1-2 | TRBV30 | CAWSEGGTSVYGGYTF
TRBJ2-7 | TRBV9 | CASSPSQGTGYEQYF
TRBJ1-4 | TRBV19 | CASSTPGQGPDEKLFF
TRBJ1-6 | TRBV11-2 | CASRASHGRSYSPLHF